This T cell receptor (beta chain) was recovered during a study of shared T cell receptors in the human thymus. Clones were read by immunoSEQ multiplex PCR, and TCRdb kept only the in-frame ones, dropping some. The data contain approximately 580,000 clones, roughly 74% of them singletons. The V gene's germline CDR1 is SGHDT and CDR2 YYEEEE. V was clipped by 0 bases and J by 10 bases; unmatched bases: 3. The CDR3 runs 13 residues. This sample also belongs to another study, concerning human thymus T cells. That study reports: Related studies noted strongly shared thymic repertoires across unrelated people.

The genes are TRBV5-6 and TRBJ1-4, with 7 bases fitting TRBD1. The source of this sequence is a boy under two years old with a congenital heart defect. Source material: thymocytes. The CDR3 is CASSLEGAVKLFF. DNA of the CDR3: TGTGCCAGCAGCTTGGAGGGGGCAGTAAAACTGTTTTTT. Drawing the rest from reference TRBV5-6 and TRBJ1-4, the complete variable domain is DAGVTQSPTHLIKTRGQQVTLRCSPKSGHDTVSWYQQALGQGPQFIFQYYEEEERQRGNFPDRFSGHQFPNYSSELNVNALLLGDSALYLCASSLEGAVKLFFGSGTQLSVL.